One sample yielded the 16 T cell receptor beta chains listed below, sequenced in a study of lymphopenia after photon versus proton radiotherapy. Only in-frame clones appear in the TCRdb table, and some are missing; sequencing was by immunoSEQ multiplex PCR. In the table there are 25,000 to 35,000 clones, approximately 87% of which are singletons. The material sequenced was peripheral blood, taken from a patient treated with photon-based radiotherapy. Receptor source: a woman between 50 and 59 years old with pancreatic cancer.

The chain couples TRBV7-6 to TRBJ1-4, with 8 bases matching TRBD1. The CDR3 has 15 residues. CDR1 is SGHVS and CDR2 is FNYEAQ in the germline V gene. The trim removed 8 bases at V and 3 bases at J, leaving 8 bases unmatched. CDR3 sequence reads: CASGVAGGSNEKLFF. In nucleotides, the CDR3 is TGTGCCAGCGGAGTAGCAGGGGGCTCTAATGAAAAACTGTTTTTT.

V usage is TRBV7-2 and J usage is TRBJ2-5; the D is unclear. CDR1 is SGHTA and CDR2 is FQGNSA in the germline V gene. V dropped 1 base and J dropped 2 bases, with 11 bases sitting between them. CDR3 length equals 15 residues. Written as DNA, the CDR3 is TGTGCCAGCAGCTTAGTGGGCGGCGAACAAGAGACCCAGTACTTC. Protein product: CASSLVGGEQETQYF.

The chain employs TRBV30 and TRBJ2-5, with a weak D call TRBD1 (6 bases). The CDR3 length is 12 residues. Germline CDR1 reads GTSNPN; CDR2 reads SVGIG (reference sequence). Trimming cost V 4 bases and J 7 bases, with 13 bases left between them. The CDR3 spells CAWIQDSGTQYF. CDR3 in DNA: TGTGCCTGGATCCAGGACAGCGGGACCCAGTACTTC.

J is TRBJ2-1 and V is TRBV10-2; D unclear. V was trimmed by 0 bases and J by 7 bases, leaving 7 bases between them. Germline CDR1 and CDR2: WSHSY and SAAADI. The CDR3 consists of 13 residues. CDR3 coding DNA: TGCGCCAGCAGTGAGTCGGGCCGGAATGAGCAGTTCTTC. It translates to CASSESGRNEQFF.

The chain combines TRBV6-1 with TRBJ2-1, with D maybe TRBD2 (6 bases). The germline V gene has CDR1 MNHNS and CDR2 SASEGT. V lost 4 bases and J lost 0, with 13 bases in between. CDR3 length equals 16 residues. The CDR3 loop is CASSGRRGSSYNEQFF. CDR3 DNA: TGTGCCAGCAGTGGTAGGCGGGGCAGCTCCTACAATGAGCAGTTCTTC.

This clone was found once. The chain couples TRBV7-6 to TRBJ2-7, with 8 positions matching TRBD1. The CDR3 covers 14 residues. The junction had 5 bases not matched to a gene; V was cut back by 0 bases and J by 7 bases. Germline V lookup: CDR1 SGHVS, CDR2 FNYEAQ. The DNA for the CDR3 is TGTGCCAGCAGCTTAGCGGACAGGGATTGGGAGCAGTACTTC. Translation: CASSLADRDWEQYF. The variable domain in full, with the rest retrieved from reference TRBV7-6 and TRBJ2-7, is GAGVSQSPRYKVTKRGQDVALRCDPISGHVSLYWYRQALGQGPEFLTYFNYEAQQDKSGLPNDRFSAERPEGSISTLTIQRTEQRDSAMYRCASSLADRDWEQYFGPGTRLTVT.

The CDR3 DNA reads TGTGCCAGCAGCCCGGGGGCTAACTATGGCTACACCTTC. It translates to CASSPGANYGYTF. The V gene is TRBV7-9, the J gene TRBJ1-2; D might be TRBD1 (5 bases). V lost 5 bases, J lost 0 bases, and 7 bases lay in between. Looked up from germline, CDR1 is SEHNR and CDR2 is FQNEAQ (reference sequence). CDR3 length equals 13 residues.

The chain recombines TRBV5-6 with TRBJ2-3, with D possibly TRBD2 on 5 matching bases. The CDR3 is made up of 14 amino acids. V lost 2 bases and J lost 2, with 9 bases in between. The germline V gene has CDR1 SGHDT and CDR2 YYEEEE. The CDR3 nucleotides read TGTGCCAGCAGCTTTAGCGCAGCCACAGATACGCAGTATTTT. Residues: CASSFSAATDTQYF.

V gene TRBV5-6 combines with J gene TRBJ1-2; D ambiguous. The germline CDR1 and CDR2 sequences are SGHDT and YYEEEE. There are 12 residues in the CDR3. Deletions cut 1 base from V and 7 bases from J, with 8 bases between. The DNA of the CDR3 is TGTGCCAGCAGCTTGCCTACTGGTGGCTACACCTTC. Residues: CASSLPTGGYTF.

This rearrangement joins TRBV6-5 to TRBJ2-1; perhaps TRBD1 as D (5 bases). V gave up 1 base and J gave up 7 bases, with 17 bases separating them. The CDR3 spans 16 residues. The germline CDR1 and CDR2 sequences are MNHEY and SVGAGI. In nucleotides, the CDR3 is TGTGCCAGCAGTTACTACATGGGGCAGCCAACTAATGAGCAGTTCTTC. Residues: CASSYYMGQPTNEQFF.

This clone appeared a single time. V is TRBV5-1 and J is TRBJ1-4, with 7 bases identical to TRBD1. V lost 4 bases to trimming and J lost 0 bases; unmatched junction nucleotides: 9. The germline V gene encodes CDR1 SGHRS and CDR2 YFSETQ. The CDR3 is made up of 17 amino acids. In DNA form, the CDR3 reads TGCGCCAGCAGCCGACAGGGCGGCCCGGCAACTAATGAAAAACTGTTTTTT. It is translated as CASSRQGGPATNEKLFF.

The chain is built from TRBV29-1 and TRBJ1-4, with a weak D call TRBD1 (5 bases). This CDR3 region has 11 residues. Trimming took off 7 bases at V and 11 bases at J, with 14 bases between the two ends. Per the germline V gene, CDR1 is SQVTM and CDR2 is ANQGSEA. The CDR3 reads CSGDQGGKLFF. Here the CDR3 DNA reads TGCAGCGGGGACCAGGGAGGGAAACTGTTTTTT.

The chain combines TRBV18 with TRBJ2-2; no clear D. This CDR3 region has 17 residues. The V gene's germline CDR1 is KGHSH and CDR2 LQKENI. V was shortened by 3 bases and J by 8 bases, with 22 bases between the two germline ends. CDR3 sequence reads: CASSPPHTGLLAGELFF. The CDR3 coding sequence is TGTGCCAGCTCACCTCCACACACCGGGCTCCTTGCGGGGGAGCTGTTTTTT.

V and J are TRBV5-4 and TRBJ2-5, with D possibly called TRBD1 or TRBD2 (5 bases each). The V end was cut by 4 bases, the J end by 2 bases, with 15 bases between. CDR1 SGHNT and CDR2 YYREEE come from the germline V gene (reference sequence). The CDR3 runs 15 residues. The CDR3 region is CASSVGPPEQETQYF. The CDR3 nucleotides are TGTGCCAGCAGCGTGGGACCACCAGAACAAGAGACCCAGTACTTC.

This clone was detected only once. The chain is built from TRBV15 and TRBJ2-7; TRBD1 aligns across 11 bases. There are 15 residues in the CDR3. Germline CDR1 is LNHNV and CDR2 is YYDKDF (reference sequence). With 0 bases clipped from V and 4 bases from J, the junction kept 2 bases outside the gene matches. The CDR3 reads CATSRDGQGAYEQYF. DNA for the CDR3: TGTGCCACCAGCAGAGATGGACAGGGGGCGTACGAGCAGTACTTC. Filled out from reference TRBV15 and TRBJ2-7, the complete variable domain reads DAMVIQNPRYQVTQFGKPVTLSCSQTLNHNVMYWYQQKSSQAPKLLFHYYDKDFNNEADTPDNFQSRRPNTSFCFLDIRSPGLGDTAMYLCATSRDGQGAYEQYFGPGTRLTVT.

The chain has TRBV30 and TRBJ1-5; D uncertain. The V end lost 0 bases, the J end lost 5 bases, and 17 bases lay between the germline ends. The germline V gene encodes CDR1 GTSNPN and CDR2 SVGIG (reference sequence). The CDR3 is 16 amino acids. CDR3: CAWSVSRWPDYQPQHF. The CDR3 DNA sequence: TGTGCCTGGAGTGTGTCTCGATGGCCTGATTATCAGCCCCAGCATTTT.